This passage covers 14 T cell receptor beta chains from one sample sequenced in a study of CD8 T cells in Susac syndrome. Roughly 0.45 to 1 ug RNA was reverse transcribed with random hexamers. TCRdb ran MiXCR on the immunoSEQ multiplex PCR reads and lists one entry per CDR3 protein. The data contain hundreds of thousands of distinct CDR3 sequences, about 88% of them singletons. The specimen sequenced was CD8+ T cells from PBMCs. The receptors were sampled from a human donor with multiple sclerosis.

The rearrangement links TRBV15 to TRBJ1-2; a possible D gene is TRBD1 (5 bases). This CDR3 has 15 residues. The germline gives CDR1 LNHNV, CDR2 YYDKDF (reference sequence). V shed 0 bases and J shed 0 bases, with 8 bases lying between them. The CDR3 coding sequence is TGTGCCACCAGCAGAGATCTGGGGCCTAACTATGGCTACACCTTC. It is translated as CATSRDLGPNYGYTF. Full variable domain (rest looked up from reference TRBV15 and TRBJ1-2): DAMVIQNPRYQVTQFGKPVTLSCSQTLNHNVMYWYQQKSSQAPKLLFHYYDKDFNNEADTPDNFQSRRPNTSFCFLDIRSPGLGDTAMYLCATSRDLGPNYGYTFGSGTRLTVV.

The chain joins TRBV7-6 to TRBJ2-7, with 13 bases fitting TRBD2. CDR1 is SGHVS and CDR2 is FNYEAQ in the germline V gene. This CDR3 contains 16 residues. V lost 1 base to trimming and J lost 6 bases; unmatched junction nucleotides: 6. CDR3 residues: CASSLVTSGGYGEQYF. The CDR3 bases are TGTGCCAGCAGCTTAGTGACTAGCGGGGGGTACGGCGAGCAGTACTTC. Supplemented by reference TRBV7-6 and TRBJ2-7, the full variable domain reads GAGVSQSPRYKVTKRGQDVALRCDPISGHVSLYWYRQALGQGPEFLTYFNYEAQQDKSGLPNDRFSAERPEGSISTLTIQRTEQRDSAMYRCASSLVTSGGYGEQYFGPGTRLTVT.

V and J are TRBV10-3 and TRBJ2-3, with TRBD1 as a possible D gene (6 bases). V was clipped by 6 bases and J by 2 bases, with 15 bases between them. Germline CDR1 is ENHRY and CDR2 is SYGVKD. The CDR3 has 15 residues. CDR3 sequence (DNA): TGTGCCATCAGCCCCGGGACACCACTCACAGATACGCAGTATTTT. This gives the protein CAISPGTPLTDTQYF.

The rearrangement uses TRBV24-1 and TRBJ1-1; D unclear. This CDR3 has 13 amino acids. Trimming removed 3 bases at V and 1 base at J, with 5 bases between. Germline V gene sequence: CDR1 KGHDR, CDR2 SFDVKD. The CDR3, as DNA: TGTGCCACCAGTGATGCGGAGAACACTGAAGCTTTCTTT. It translates to CATSDAENTEAFF.

The chain couples TRBV6-6 to TRBJ1-1; D gene uncertain. V lost 9 bases and J 3 bases, leaving 14 bases between the germline ends. The CDR3 has 13 amino acids. Per the germline V gene, CDR1 is MNHNY and CDR2 is SVGAGI (reference sequence). The CDR3 DNA sequence: TGTGCCAGTTGTTCAGCAAGGGACACTGAAGCTTTCTTT. Amino acids: CASCSARDTEAFF.

This rearrangement joins TRBV30 to TRBJ2-7; D not resolved. V lost 2 bases and J lost 4, with 12 bases in between. Germline assignment: CDR1 GTSNPN and CDR2 SVGIG (reference sequence). This CDR3 has 13 amino acids. In DNA, the CDR3 is TGTGCCTGGAGTTCCGGGCGCATTTACGAGCAGTACTTC. Translated, it gives CAWSSGRIYEQYF.

The chain uses TRBV4-3 and TRBJ2-1; either TRBD1 or TRBD2 may supply D (5 bases each). The V end lost 6 bases, the J end lost 5 bases, and 17 bases lay between the germline ends. This CDR3 contains 15 residues. CDR1 and CDR2 (germline): LGHNA, YSLEER. The CDR3 DNA sequence: TGCGCCAGCAGTAATCTGTCCGGGACCAACAATGAGCAGTTCTTC. It codes for CASSNLSGTNNEQFF.

This chain joins TRBV7-9 and TRBJ1-1, with D perhaps matching TRBD1 (5 bases). Trimming shortened V by 4 bases and J by 7 bases, and 13 bases separated the two germline ends. Germline CDR1 and CDR2: SEHNR and FQNEAQ (reference sequence). CDR3 length equals 13 residues. The CDR3, as DNA: TGTGCCAGCAGCTCGGGTTGGGGGAGTGAAGCTTTCTTT. Its translation: CASSSGWGSEAFF.

This sequence joins TRBV13 and TRBJ2-1; 12 bases line up with TRBD2. V trimming: 0 bases; J trimming: 0 bases; junction bases outside the gene matches: 9. CDR3 length: 20 amino acids. The germline V gene has CDR1 PRHDT and CDR2 FYEKMQ (reference sequence). This CDR3 reads CASSLGLGLAGMSSYNEQFF. CDR3 in DNA: TGTGCCAGCAGCTTAGGCCTCGGACTAGCGGGGATGAGCTCCTACAATGAGCAGTTCTTC.

The rearrangement links TRBV7-6 to TRBJ2-7, with D uncertain. Germline loops: CDR1 SGHVS, CDR2 FNYEAQ. This CDR3 is 13 amino acids long. V was trimmed by 0 bases and J by 6 bases, leaving 9 bases between them. The CDR3 bases are TGTGCCAGCAGCTTAGCGCCATCCGGCGAGCAGTACTTC. Protein: CASSLAPSGEQYF.

This clonotype was detected once. The chain couples TRBV7-9 to TRBJ2-7, with a weak D call TRBD1 (7 bases). This CDR3 contains 14 residues. V lost 3 bases and J lost 3, with 12 bases in between. Germline lookup yields CDR1 SEHNR and CDR2 FQNEAQ (reference sequence). CDR3 DNA sequence: TGTGCCAGCAGCTTGACAGGGACTGACTACGAGCAGTACTTC. Protein: CASSLTGTDYEQYF.

The chain recombines TRBV27 with TRBJ2-2; D uncertain. The length of the CDR3 is 15 residues. From germline, CDR1 is MNHEY and CDR2 SMNVEV (reference sequence). V lost 5 bases, J lost 5 bases, and 15 bases lay in between. The CDR3 DNA sequence: TGTGCCAGCAGTAACTTCTGGCCGTATACCGGGGAGCTGTTTTTT. Encoded protein: CASSNFWPYTGELFF.

The J gene is TRBJ2-4, the V gene TRBV5-1; 10 nucleotides line up with TRBD1. The CDR3 consists of 20 residues. In germline, CDR1 is SGHRS, CDR2 YFSETQ. After removal of 3 bases from V and 0 bases from J, the junction contained 15 bases not matched to a gene. The CDR3 region has the DNA TGCGCCAGCAGCTCCTACCCCGCGGGACAGGGGTCTCTAGCCAAAAACATTCAGTACTTC. Protein: CASSSYPAGQGSLAKNIQYF. Full variable domain (remainder filled in from reference TRBV5-1 and TRBJ2-4): KAGVTQTPRYLIKTRGQQVTLSCSPISGHRSVSWYQQTPGQGLQFLFEYFSETQRNKGNFPGRFSGRQFSNSRSEMNVSTLELGDSALYLCASSSYPAGQGSLAKNIQYFGAGTRLSVL.

This chain connects TRBV6-2 or TRBV6-3 to TRBJ2-1; TRBD2 aligns across 9 bases. Germline V lookup: CDR1 MNHEY, CDR2 SVGEGT. CDR3 length equals 17 residues. J was trimmed by 4 bases and V by 4 bases; bases with no gene match: 11. The DNA of the CDR3 is TGTGCCAGCAGTTCATTAGCCGGGACTAGCTTATACAATGAGCAGTTCTTC. Protein: CASSSLAGTSLYNEQFF.